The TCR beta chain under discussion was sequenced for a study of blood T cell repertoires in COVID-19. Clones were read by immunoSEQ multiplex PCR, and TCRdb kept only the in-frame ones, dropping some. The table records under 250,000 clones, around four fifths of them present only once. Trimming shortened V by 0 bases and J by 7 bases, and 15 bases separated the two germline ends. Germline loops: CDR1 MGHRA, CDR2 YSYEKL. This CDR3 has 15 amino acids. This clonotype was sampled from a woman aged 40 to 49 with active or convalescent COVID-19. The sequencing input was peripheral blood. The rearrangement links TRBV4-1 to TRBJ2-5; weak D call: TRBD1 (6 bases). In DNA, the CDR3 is TGCGCCAGCAGCCAAGAATGGACAGCCAGTGGGACCCAGTACTTC. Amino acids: CASSQEWTASGTQYF.